Listed here are 20 T cell receptor beta chains from one sample, sequenced in a study of response to subunit inactivated influenza vaccine. TCRdb processed the RT-PCR reads anew with MiXCR; each CDR3 protein has one entry. The repertoire has hundreds of thousands of distinct CDR3 sequences, 6% to 9% of them found once; the top ten carry 13%. The specimen was PBMCs from blood, collected about 24 months after vaccination. These receptors were obtained from a man aged 50-75 years who received an inactivated influenza vaccine.

In this sample, this clonotype turned up a few times. The V and J genes are TRBV6-5 and TRBJ2-5; 7 bases agree with TRBD1. This CDR3 has 17 amino acids. Per germline, CDR1 MNHEY and CDR2 SVGAGI. With 2 bases clipped from V and 4 bases from J, the junction kept 13 bases outside the gene matches. CDR3 DNA: TGTGCCAGCAGTTACCAAGCTACAGGGGCAGGGGGAGAGACCCAGTACTTC. It is translated as CASSYQATGAGGETQYF.

The chain has TRBV6-5 and TRBJ1-2, with D perhaps matching TRBD1 (6 bases). V was trimmed by 0 bases and J by 0 bases, leaving 17 bases between them. Germline assignment: CDR1 MNHEY and CDR2 SVGAGI. CDR3 length: 18 residues. This CDR3 reads CASSYSPRTDKANYGYTF. The CDR3 DNA reads TGTGCCAGCAGTTACTCGCCTAGGACAGATAAAGCTAACTATGGCTACACCTTC.

In this sample, this clonotype turned up many times. The V gene is TRBV27, the J gene TRBJ2-7, with D uncertain. Germline loops: CDR1 MNHEY, CDR2 SMNVEV (reference sequence). The CDR3 totals 15 residues. The V and J ends lost 2 bases and 0 bases respectively, with 11 bases between them. The CDR3 spells CASSLRPITSYEQYF. DNA for the CDR3: TGTGCCAGCAGTTTAAGGCCCATCACCTCCTACGAGCAGTACTTC.

There are many counts of this clonotype. V and J are TRBV4-2 and TRBJ2-7; 12 nucleotides match TRBD1. CDR1 is LGHNA and CDR2 is YNFKEQ in the germline V gene. V dropped 2 bases and J dropped 4; count of bases not matched to a gene: 6. CDR3 length: 16 residues. The CDR3, as DNA: TGTGCCAGCAGCCAATGGGGACAGGGGGCTTTATACGAGCAGTACTTC. It yields the protein CASSQWGQGALYEQYF.

The chain has TRBV6-1 and TRBJ2-3; D not resolved. V lost 8 bases and J 2 bases, leaving 14 bases between the germline ends. Looked up from germline, CDR1 is MNHNS and CDR2 is SASEGT. CDR3 length: 14 amino acids. The chain's CDR3 is CASLRAANTDTQYF. The CDR3 DNA sequence: TGTGCCAGCCTACGAGCAGCCAACACAGATACGCAGTATTTT.

This clonotype was observed a handful of times. The J gene is TRBJ2-2, the V gene TRBV12-3 or TRBV12-4; D possibly corresponds to TRBD1 (6 bases). The CDR3 length is 15 residues. V was shortened by 7 bases and J by 1 base, with 13 bases between the two germline ends. The CDR3 sequence: CASTLRGMNTGELFF. The CDR3 coding sequence is TGTGCCAGCACTCTTAGGGGGATGAACACCGGGGAGCTGTTTTTT.

This clonotype has ten or more counts. The rearrangement links TRBV29-1 to TRBJ2-2; TRBD2 matches 9 bases. The trim removed 6 bases at V and 6 bases at J, leaving 11 bases unmatched. From germline, CDR1 is SQVTM and CDR2 ANQGSEA. CDR3 size: 15 residues. The CDR3 is CSVVDTGTSSGELFF. DNA for the CDR3: TGCAGCGTCGTGGATACCGGGACTAGCTCCGGGGAGCTGTTTTTT.

Ten or more counts support this clonotype. The chain carries TRBV4-3 and TRBJ1-5, with TRBD1 matching over 9 bases. The CDR3 length is 15 residues. V lost 4 bases and J lost 6; bases outside the gene matches: 7. CDR1 LGHNA and CDR2 YSLEER come from the germline V gene. The CDR3: CASSPQTGGGQPQHF. The CDR3 nucleotides read TGCGCCAGCAGCCCTCAGACAGGGGGTGGTCAGCCCCAGCATTTT.

This clonotype was recorded a few times. The chain couples TRBV4-2 to TRBJ2-1, with D perhaps TRBD2 (6 bases). The CDR3 totals 16 residues. Trimming took off 4 bases at V and 3 bases at J, with 16 bases between the two ends. In germline, CDR1 is LGHNA, CDR2 YNFKEQ. This CDR3 reads CASSPQPAGLYNEQFF. CDR3 nucleotides: TGTGCCAGCAGCCCCCAGCCGGCGGGACTCTACAATGAGCAGTTCTTC.

This clonotype was seen only a few times. V usage is TRBV6-5 and J usage is TRBJ1-3, with unresolved D. The V and J ends lost 4 bases and 0 bases respectively, with 7 bases between them. Germline CDR1 is MNHEY and CDR2 is SVGAGI. The length of the CDR3 is 14 residues. The CDR3 loop is CASSSHSSGNTIYF. The DNA for the CDR3 is TGTGCCAGCAGTTCCCACTCCTCTGGAAACACCATATATTTT.

This clonotype was seen at least ten times. The chain joins TRBV20-1 to TRBJ1-2, with D uncertain. V was cut by 0 bases and J by 8 bases, with 16 bases left in between. Germline V gene lookup returns CDR1 DFQATT and CDR2 SNEGSKA (reference sequence). The CDR3 covers 14 residues. The CDR3 bases are TGCAGTGCTAGAGATGCGGGTTTCTTGGGGGGCTACACCTTC. It specifies CSARDAGFLGGYTF.

Ten or more counts support this clonotype. The chain employs TRBV12-3 or TRBV12-4 and TRBJ2-4; D is tentatively TRBD1 or TRBD2 (5 bases each). This CDR3 is 14 amino acids long. V lost 4 bases and J lost 1, with 8 bases in between. CDR3 sequence reads: CASSSRDAKNIQYF. The CDR3 DNA follows: TGTGCCAGCAGTTCCCGGGACGCCAAAAACATTCAGTACTTC.

The chain joins TRBV6-1 to TRBJ1-5, with no clear D. Germline V lookup: CDR1 MNHNS, CDR2 SASEGT. The V and J ends lost 6 bases and 1 base respectively, with 13 bases between them. The CDR3 runs to 15 residues. CDR3 loop: CASSPGVFSNQPQHF. CDR3 bases: TGTGCCAGCAGCCCTGGGGTCTTCAGCAATCAGCCCCAGCATTTT.

This clonotype was detected many times. The rearrangement joins TRBV7-2 to TRBJ1-6; D perhaps matches TRBD1 (6 bases). Germline CDR1 and CDR2: SGHTA and FQGNSA. The CDR3 consists of 15 residues. V was pared by 1 base and J by 6 bases, with 10 bases between. The CDR3 sequence: CASSLGGQLNSPLHF. The CDR3 DNA sequence: TGTGCCAGCAGCTTAGGTGGACAGCTTAATTCACCCCTCCACTTT.

V usage is TRBV5-1 and J usage is TRBJ2-2; TRBD2 aligns across 7 bases. Germline trimming cut 1 base from V and 8 bases from J; bases unmatched to any gene: 8. The CDR3 has 15 amino acids. The germline V gene has CDR1 SGHRS and CDR2 YFSETQ. The CDR3 sequence is CASSLSGGRPGELFF. CDR3 nucleotide sequence: TGCGCCAGCAGCTTGTCTGGCGGGAGACCGGGGGAGCTGTTTTTT.

V usage is TRBV25-1 and J usage is TRBJ1-1, with D perhaps matching TRBD1 (5 bases). The CDR3 length is 13 residues. CDR1 and CDR2 (germline): MGHDK, SYGVNS. The V end was cut by 3 bases, the J end by 1 base, with 6 bases between. The CDR3 DNA reads TGTGCCAGCAGTGACGGGGGGAACACTGAAGCTTTCTTT. Protein: CASSDGGNTEAFF. Drawing the rest from reference TRBV25-1 and TRBJ1-1, the complete variable domain is EADIYQTPRYLVIGTGKKITLECSQTMGHDKMYWYQQDPGMELHLIHYSYGVNSTEKGDLSSESTVSRIRTEHFPLTLESARPSHTSQYLCASSDGGNTEAFFGQGTRLTVV.

The V gene is TRBV6-1, the J gene TRBJ2-1; D unresolved. Deletions cut 4 bases from V and 4 bases from J, with 8 bases between. The CDR3 has 13 residues. The germline V gene has CDR1 MNHNS and CDR2 SASEGT. The CDR3 DNA is TGTGCCAGCAGTGTGGACGGTTACAATGAGCAGTTCTTC. The encoded protein is CASSVDGYNEQFF.

This clonotype was detected only a few times. The rearrangement links TRBV3-1 to TRBJ1-2; D possibly corresponds to TRBD1 (6 bases). Germline V CDR1 and CDR2: LGHDT, YNNKEL (reference sequence). The V end was cut by 0 bases, the J end by 7 bases, with 12 bases between. The CDR3 has 14 amino acids. The CDR3 bases are TGTGCCAGCAGCCAAGAGACAAGGGGGGGTGGCTACACCTTC. Translating it yields CASSQETRGGGYTF.

As to this clonotype: The junction departs from germline at one end; a sequencing error may be responsible. V and J are TRBV5-1 and TRBJ2-1; 7 nucleotides match TRBD1. Germline V gene data show CDR1 as SGHRS and CDR2 as YFSETQ. The CDR3 consists of 14 residues. CDR3 nucleotide sequence: TGCGCCAGCAGCTTGGGACAGGGCTACAATGAGGAGTTCTTC. Translating gives CASSLGQGYNEEFF.

About this clonotype itself: This sequence may be a read error, since a much larger clone differs from it by one base. CDR3: CASSPGQPYDEQFF. Here the CDR3 DNA reads TGTGCCAGCTCACCAGGACAGCCCTACGATGAGCAGTTCTTC. The rearrangement joins TRBV18 to TRBJ2-1, with TRBD1 as a possible D gene (6 bases). The V gene's germline CDR1 is KGHSH and CDR2 LQKENI. This CDR3 contains 14 residues.